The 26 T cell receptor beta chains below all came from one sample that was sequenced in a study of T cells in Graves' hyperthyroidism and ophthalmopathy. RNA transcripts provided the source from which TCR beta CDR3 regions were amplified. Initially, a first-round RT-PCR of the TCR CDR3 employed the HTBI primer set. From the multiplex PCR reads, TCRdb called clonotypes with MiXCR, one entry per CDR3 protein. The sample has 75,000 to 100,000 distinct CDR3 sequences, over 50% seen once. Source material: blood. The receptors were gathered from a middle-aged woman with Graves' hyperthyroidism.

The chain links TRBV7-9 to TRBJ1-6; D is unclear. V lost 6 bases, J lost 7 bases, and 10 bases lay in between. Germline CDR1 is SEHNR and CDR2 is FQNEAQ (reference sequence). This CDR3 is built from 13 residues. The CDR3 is CASSVYSNSPLHF. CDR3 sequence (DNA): TGTGCCAGCAGTGTCTATTCAAATTCACCCCTCCACTTT.

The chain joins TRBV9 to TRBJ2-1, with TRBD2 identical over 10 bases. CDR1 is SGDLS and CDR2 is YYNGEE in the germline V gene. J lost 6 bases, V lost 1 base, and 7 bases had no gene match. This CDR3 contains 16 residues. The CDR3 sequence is CASSVMGLAIINEQFF. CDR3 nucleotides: TGTGCCAGCAGCGTAATGGGACTAGCGATTATCAATGAGCAGTTCTTC.

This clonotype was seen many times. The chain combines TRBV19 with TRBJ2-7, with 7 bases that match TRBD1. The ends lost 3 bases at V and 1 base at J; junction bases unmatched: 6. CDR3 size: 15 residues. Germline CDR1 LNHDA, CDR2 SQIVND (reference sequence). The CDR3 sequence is CASSIGRGYSYEQYF. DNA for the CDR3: TGTGCCAGTAGTATTGGCAGGGGGTATTCCTACGAGCAGTACTTC.

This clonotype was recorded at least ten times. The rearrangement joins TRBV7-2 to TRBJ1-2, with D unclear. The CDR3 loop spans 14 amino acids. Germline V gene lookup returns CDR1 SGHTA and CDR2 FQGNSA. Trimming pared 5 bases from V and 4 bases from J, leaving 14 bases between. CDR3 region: CASSRDRELYGYTF. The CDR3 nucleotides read TGTGCCAGCAGCCGAGACCGGGAGCTCTATGGCTACACCTTC. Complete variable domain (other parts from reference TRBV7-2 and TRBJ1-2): GAGVSQSPSNKVTEKGKDVELRCDPISGHTALYWYRQSLGQGLEFLIYFQGNSAPDKSGLPSDRFSAERTGGSVSTLTIQRTQQEDSAVYLCASSRDRELYGYTFGSGTRLTVV.

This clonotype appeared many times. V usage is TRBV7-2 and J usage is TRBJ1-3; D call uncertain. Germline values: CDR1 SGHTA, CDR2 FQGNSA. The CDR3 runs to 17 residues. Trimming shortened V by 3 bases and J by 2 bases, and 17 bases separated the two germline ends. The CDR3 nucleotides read TGTGCCAGCAGCTTCCTCGGCGGGATTAGGCCTGGAAACACCATATATTTT. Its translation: CASSFLGGIRPGNTIYF.

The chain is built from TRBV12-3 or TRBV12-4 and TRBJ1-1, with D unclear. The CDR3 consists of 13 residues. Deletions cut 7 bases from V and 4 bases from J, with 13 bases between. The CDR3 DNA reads TGTGCCAGCACCCCTCTAATGCCCACTGAAGCTTTCTTT. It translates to CASTPLMPTEAFF.

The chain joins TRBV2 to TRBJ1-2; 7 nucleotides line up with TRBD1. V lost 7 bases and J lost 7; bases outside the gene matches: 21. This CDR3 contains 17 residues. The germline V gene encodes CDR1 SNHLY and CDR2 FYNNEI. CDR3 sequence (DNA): TGTGCCAGCACGCAGGACAGTCCGGGACAGCCCCTTGGTGGCTACACCTTC. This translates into CASTQDSPGQPLGGYTF.

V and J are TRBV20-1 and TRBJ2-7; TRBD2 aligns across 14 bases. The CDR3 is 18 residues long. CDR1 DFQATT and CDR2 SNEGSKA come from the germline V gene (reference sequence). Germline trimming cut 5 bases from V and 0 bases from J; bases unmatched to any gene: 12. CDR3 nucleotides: TGCAGTGCTCCCGGGACTAGCGGGAGTGGGGTAAGCTCCTACGAGCAGTACTTC. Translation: CSAPGTSGSGVSSYEQYF.

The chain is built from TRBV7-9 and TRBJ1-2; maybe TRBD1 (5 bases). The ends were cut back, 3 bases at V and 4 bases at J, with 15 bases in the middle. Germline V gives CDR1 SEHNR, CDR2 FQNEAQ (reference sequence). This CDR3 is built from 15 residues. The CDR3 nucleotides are TGTGCCAGCAGCTTGGGAACGACAGCGGGCTATGGCTACACCTTC. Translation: CASSLGTTAGYGYTF.

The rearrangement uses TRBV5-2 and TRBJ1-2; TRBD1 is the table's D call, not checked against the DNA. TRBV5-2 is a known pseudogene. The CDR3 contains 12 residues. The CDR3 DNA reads TGTGCCAGCAAAGACAGAAGTCATGGCTACACCTTC. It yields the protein CASKDRSHGYTF.

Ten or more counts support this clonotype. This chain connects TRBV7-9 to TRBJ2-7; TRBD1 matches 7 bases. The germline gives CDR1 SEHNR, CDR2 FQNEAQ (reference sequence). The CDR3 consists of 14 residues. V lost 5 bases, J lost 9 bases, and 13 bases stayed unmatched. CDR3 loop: CASSPPGNRGGQYF. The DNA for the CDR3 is TGTGCCAGCAGCCCCCCGGGTAACAGGGGCGGGCAGTACTTC. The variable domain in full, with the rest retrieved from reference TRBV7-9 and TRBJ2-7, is DTGVSQNPRHKITKRGQNVTFRCDPISEHNRLYWYRQTLGQGPEFLTYFQNEAQLEKSRLLSDRFSAERPKGSFSTLEIQRTEQGDSAMYLCASSPPGNRGGQYFGPGTRLTVT.

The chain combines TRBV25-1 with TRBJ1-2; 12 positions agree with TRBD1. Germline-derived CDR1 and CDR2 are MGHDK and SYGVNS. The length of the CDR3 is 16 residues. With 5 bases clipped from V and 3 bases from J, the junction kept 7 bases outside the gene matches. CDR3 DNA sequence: TGTGCCAGCAGTTCCGGGACAGGGGGCGCCGACTATGGCTACACCTTC. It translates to CASSSGTGGADYGYTF.

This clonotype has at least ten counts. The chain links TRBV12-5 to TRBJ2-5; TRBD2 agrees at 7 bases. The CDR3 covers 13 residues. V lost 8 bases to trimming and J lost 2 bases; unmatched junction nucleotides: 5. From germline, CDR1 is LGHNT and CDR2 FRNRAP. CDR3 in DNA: TGTGCTAGTTGTTCGGGGGGTCAAGAGACCCAGTACTTC. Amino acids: CASCSGGQETQYF.

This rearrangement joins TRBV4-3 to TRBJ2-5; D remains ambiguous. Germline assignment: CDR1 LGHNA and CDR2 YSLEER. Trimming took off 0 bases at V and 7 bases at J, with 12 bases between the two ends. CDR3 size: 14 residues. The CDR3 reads CASSQESGSATQYF. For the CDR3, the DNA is TGCGCCAGCAGCCAAGAATCCGGGTCCGCGACCCAGTACTTC.

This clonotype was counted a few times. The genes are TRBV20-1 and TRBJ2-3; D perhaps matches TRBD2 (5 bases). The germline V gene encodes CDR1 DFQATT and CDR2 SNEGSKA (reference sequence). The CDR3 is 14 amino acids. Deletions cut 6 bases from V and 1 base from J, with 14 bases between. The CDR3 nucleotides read TGCAGTGCGGTGGGGAGTTTGGGCACAGATACGCAGTATTTT. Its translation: CSAVGSLGTDTQYF.

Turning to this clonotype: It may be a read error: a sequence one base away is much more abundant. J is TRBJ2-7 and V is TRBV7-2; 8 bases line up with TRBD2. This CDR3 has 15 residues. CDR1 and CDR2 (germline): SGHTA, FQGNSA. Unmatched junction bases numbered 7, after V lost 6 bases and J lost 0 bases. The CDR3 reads CASSRLAWGSYEQYF. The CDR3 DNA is TGTGCCAGCAGTCGACTAGCGTGGGGCTCCTACGAGCAGTACTTC.

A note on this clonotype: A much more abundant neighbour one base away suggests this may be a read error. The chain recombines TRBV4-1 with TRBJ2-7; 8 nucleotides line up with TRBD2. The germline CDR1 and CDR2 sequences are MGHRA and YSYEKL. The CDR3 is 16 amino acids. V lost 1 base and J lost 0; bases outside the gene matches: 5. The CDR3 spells CASSQGLAGASYEQYF. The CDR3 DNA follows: TGCGCCAGCAGCCAAGGCCTAGCGGGTGCCTCCTACGAGCAGTACTTC.

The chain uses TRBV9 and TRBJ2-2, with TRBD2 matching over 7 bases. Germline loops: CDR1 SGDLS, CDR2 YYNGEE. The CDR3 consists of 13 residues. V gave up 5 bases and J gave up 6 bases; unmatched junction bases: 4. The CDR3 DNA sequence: TGTGCCAGCAGGGGGGACTATCCCGGGGAGCTGTTTTTT. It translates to CASRGDYPGELFF.

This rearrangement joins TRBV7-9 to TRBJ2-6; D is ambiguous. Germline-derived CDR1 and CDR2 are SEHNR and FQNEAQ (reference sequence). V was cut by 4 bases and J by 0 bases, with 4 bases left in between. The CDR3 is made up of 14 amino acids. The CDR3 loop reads CASSWDSGANVLTF. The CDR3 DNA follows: TGTGCCAGCAGCTGGGACTCTGGGGCCAACGTCCTGACTTTC. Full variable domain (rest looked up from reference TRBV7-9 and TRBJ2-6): DTGVSQNPRHKITKRGQNVTFRCDPISEHNRLYWYRQTLGQGPEFLTYFQNEAQLEKSRLLSDRFSAERPKGSFSTLEIQRTEQGDSAMYLCASSWDSGANVLTFGAGSRLTVL.

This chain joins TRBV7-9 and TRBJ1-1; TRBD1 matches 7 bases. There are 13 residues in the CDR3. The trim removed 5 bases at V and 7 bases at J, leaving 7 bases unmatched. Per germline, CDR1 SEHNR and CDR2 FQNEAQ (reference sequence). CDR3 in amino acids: CASSLSGTDEAFF. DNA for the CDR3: TGTGCCAGCAGCCTGTCAGGGACAGATGAAGCTTTCTTT.

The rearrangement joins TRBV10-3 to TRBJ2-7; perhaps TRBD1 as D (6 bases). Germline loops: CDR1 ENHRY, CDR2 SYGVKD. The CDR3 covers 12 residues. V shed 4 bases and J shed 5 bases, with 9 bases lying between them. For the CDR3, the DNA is TGTGCCATCAGTGGGACAGTGGACGAGCAGTACTTC. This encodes CAISGTVDEQYF.

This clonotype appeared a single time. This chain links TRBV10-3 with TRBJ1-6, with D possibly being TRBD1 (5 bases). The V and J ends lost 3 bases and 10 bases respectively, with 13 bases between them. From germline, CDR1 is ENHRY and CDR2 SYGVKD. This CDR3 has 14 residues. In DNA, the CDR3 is TGTGCCATCAGTGACCTACAGGCCTTGTCACCCCTCCACTTT. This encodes CAISDLQALSPLHF.

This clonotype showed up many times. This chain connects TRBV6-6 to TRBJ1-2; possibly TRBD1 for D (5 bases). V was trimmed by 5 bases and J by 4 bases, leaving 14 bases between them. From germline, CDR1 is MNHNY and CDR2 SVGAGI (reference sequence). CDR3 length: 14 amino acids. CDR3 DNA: TGTGCCAGCAGTCCAGAGACAGCGGGCTATGGCTACACCTTC. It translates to CASSPETAGYGYTF.

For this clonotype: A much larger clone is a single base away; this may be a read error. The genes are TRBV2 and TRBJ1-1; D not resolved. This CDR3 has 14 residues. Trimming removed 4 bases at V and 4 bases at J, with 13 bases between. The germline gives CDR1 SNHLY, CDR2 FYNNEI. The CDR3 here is CASSARGDSTEAFF. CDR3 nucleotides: TGTGCCAGCAGTGCCCGTGGGGATAGCACTGAAGCTTTCTTT.

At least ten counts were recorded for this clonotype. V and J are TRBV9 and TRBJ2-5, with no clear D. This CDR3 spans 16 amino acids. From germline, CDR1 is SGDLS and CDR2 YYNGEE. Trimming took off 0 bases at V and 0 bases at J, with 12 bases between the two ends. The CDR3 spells CASSVAPLTNQETQYF. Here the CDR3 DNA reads TGTGCCAGCAGCGTAGCCCCCCTAACTAACCAAGAGACCCAGTACTTC.

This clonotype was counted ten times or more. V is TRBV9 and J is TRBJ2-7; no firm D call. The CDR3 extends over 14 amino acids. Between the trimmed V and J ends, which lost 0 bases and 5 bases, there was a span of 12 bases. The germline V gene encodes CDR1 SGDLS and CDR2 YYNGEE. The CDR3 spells CASSVGWLSDEQYF. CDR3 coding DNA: TGTGCCAGCAGCGTAGGTTGGTTGTCAGACGAGCAGTACTTC. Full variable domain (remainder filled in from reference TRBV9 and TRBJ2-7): DSGVTQTPKHLITATGQRVTLRCSPRSGDLSVYWYQQSLDQGLQFLIQYYNGEERAKGNILERFSAQQFPDLHSELNLSSLELGDSALYFCASSVGWLSDEQYFGPGTRLTVT.